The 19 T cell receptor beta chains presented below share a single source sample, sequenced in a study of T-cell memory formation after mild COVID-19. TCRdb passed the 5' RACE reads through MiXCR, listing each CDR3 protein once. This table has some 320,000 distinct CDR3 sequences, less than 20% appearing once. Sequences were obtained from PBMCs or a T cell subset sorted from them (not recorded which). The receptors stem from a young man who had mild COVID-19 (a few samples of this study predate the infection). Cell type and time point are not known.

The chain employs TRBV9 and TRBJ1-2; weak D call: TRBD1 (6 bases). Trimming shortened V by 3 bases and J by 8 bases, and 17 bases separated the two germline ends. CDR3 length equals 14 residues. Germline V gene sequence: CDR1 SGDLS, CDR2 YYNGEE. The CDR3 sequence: CASSGPGHLRGYTF. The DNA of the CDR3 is TGTGCCAGCAGCGGACCGGGACACTTAAGGGGCTACACCTTC.

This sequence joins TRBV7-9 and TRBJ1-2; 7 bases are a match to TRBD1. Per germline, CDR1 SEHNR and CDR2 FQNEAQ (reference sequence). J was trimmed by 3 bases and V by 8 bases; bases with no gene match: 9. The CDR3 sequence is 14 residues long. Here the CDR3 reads CASGGQGVYYGYTF. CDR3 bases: TGTGCCAGCGGGGGGCAGGGGGTTTACTATGGCTACACCTTC.

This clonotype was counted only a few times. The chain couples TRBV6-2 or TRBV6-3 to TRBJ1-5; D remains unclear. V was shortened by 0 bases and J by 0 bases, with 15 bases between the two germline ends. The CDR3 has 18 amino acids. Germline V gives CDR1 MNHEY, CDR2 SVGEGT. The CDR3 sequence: CASSYSKAGRHSNQPQHF. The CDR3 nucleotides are TGTGCCAGCAGTTACTCTAAGGCAGGCCGCCATAGCAATCAGCCCCAGCATTTT.

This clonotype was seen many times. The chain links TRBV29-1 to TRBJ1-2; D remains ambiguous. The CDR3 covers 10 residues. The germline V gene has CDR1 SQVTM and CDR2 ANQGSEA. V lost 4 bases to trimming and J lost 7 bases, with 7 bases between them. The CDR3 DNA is TGCAGCGTTGGAAGACTTGGCTACACCTTC. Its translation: CSVGRLGYTF.

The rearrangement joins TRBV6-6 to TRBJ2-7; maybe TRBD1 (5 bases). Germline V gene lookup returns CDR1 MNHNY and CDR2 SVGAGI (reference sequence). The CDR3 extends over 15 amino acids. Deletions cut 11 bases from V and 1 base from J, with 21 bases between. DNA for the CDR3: TGTGCCTCAAGGGGATCCGTCGACCCGTCCTACGAGCAGTACGTC. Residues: CASRGSVDPSYEQYV.

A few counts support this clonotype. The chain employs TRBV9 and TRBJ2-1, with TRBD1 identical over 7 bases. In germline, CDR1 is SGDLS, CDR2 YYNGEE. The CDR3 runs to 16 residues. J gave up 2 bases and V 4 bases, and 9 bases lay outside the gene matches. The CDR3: CASSPQQGSTYNEQFF. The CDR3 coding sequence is TGTGCCAGCAGCCCTCAACAGGGGTCAACCTACAATGAGCAGTTCTTC. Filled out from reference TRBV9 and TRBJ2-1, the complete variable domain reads DSGVTQTPKHLITATGQRVTLRCSPRSGDLSVYWYQQSLDQGLQFLIQYYNGEERAKGNILERFSAQQFPDLHSELNLSSLELGDSALYFCASSPQQGSTYNEQFFGPGTRLTVL.

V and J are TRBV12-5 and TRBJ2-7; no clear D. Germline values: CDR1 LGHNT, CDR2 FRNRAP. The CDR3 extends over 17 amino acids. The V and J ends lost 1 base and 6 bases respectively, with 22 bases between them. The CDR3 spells CASGLDPEQASPIEQYV. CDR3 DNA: TGTGCTAGTGGTTTGGACCCCGAGCAGGCCTCTCCCATCGAGCAGTACGTC.

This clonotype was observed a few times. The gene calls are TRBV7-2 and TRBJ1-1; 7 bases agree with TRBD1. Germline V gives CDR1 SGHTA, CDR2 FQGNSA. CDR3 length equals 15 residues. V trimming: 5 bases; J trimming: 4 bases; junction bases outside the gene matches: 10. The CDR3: CASSPRGGGVTEAFF. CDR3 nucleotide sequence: TGTGCCAGCAGCCCGCGAGGAGGGGGCGTCACTGAAGCTTTCTTT.

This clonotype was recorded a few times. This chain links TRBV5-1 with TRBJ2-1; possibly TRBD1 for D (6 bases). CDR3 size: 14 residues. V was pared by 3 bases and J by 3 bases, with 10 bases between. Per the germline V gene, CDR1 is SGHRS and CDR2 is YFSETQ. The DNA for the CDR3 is TGCGCCAGCAGCTCCCAGGGGAACTACAATGAGCAGTTCTTC. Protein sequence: CASSSQGNYNEQFF. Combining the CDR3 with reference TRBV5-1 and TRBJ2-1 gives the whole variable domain KAGVTQTPRYLIKTRGQQVTLSCSPISGHRSVSWYQQTPGQGLQFLFEYFSETQRNKGNFPGRFSGRQFSNSRSEMNVSTLELGDSALYLCASSSQGNYNEQFFGPGTRLTVL.

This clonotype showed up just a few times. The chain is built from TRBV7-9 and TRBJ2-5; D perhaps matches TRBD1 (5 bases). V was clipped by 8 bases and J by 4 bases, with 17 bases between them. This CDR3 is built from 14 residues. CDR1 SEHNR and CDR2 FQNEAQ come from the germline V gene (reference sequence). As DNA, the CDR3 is TGTGCCAGCTTGGCACCAGGGAAAAGAGAGACCCAGTACTTC. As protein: CASLAPGKRETQYF.

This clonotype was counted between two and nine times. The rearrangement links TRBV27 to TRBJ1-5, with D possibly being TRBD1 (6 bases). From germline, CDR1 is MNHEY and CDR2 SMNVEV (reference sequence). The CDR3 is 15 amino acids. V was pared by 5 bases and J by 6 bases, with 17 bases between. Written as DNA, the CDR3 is TGTGCCAGCAGTCCCATGACAGGCCGGGGTCAGCCCCAGCATTTT. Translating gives CASSPMTGRGQPQHF.

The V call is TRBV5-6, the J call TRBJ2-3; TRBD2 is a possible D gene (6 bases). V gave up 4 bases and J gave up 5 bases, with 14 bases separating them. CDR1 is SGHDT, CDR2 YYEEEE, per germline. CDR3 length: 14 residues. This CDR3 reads CASSPTPGLDTQYF. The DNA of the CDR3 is TGTGCCAGCAGCCCTACTCCGGGACTAGATACGCAGTATTTT.

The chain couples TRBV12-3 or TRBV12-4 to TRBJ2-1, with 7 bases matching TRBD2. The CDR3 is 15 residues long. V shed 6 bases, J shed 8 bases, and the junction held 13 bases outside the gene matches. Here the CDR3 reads CASSGSGEPLDEQFF. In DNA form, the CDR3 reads TGTGCCAGCAGCGGCAGCGGGGAACCTCTGGATGAGCAGTTCTTC.

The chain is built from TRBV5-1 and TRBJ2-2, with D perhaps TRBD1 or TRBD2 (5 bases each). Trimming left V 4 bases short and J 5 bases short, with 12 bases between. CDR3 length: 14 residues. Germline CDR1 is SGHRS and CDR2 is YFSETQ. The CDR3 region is CASSGGHFTGELFF. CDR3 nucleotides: TGCGCCAGCAGCGGAGGACACTTTACCGGGGAGCTGTTTTTT.

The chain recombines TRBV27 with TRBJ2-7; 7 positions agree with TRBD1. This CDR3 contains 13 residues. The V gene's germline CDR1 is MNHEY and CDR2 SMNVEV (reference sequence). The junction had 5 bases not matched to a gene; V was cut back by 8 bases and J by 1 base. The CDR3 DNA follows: TGTGCCAGCGGATTACAGGGGTCCTACGAGCAGTACGTC. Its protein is CASGLQGSYEQYV.

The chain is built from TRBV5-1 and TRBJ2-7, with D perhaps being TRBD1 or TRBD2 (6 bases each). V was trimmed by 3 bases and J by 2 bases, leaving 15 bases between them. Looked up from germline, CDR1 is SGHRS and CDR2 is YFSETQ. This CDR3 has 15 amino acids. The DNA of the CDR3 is TGCGCCAGCAGCTCCGGGGGCGGACAAACCTACGAGCAGTACTTC. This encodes CASSSGGGQTYEQYF.

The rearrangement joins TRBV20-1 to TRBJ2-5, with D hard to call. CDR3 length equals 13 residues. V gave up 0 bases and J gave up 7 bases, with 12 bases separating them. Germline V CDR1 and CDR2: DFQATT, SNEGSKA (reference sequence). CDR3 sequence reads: CSARDDPEATQYF. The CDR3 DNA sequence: TGCAGTGCTAGAGATGACCCCGAGGCGACCCAGTACTTC.

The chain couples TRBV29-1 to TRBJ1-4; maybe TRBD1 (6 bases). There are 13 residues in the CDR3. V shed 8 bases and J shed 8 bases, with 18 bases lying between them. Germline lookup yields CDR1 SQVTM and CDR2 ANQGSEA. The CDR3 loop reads CSTSTGKGEKLFF. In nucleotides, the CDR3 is TGCAGCACCTCGACAGGCAAAGGGGAAAAACTGTTTTTT.

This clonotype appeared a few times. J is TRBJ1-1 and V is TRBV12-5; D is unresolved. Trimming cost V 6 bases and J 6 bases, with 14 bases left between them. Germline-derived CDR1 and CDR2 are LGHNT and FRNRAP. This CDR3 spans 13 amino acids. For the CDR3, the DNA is TGTGCTAGTGGGTCCGGAAACGTAGCTGAAGCTTTCTTT. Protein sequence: CASGSGNVAEAFF. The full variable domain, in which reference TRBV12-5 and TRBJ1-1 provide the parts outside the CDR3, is DARVTQTPRHKVTEMGQEVTMRCQPILGHNTVFWYRQTMMQGLELLAYFRNRAPLDDSGMPKDRFSAEMPDATLATLKIQPSEPRDSAVYFCASGSGNVAEAFFGQGTRLTVV.